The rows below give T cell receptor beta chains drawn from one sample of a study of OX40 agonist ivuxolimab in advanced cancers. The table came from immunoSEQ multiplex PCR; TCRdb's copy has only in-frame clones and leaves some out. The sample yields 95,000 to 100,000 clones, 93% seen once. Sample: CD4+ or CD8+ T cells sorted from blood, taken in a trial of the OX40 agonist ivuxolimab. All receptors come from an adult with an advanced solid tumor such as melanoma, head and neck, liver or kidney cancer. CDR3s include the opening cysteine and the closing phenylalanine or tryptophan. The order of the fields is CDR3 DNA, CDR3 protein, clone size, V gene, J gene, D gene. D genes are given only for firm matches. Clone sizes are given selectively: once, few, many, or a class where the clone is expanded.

CDR3 DNA: TGTGCCAGCAGTGATCAATACGGTGACACCGGGGAGCTGTTTTTT; CDR3 protein: CASSDQYGDTGELFF; clone size: -; V gene: TRBV2; J gene: TRBJ2-2; D gene: -
CDR3 DNA: TGCGCCAGCAGCTTTTCCCCAGATCAGCCCCAGCATTTT; CDR3 protein: CASSFSPDQPQHF; clone size: -; V gene: TRBV5-1; J gene: TRBJ1-5; D gene: -
CDR3 DNA: TGTGCCAGCAGCTACGACATTAAGCAGGGTTATGGGAGCTATGGCTACACCTTC; CDR3 protein: CASSYDIKQGYGSYGYTF; clone size: -; V gene: TRBV28; J gene: TRBJ1-2; D gene: -
CDR3 DNA: TGTGCCAGCAGTTACTTAAGGGGTTCCGAGCAGTACTTC; CDR3 protein: CASSYLRGSEQYF; clone size: -; V gene: TRBV6-5; J gene: TRBJ2-7; D gene: -
CDR3 DNA: TGCGCCAGCAGCTTGGATACAGGGGCGTATGGCTACACCTTC; CDR3 protein: CASSLDTGAYGYTF; clone size: -; V gene: TRBV5-1; J gene: TRBJ1-2; D gene: TRBD1
CDR3 DNA: TGTGCCAGCAGGGGATGGGGGACAGGGTCTTCCGAGCAGTACTTC; CDR3 protein: CASRGWGTGSSEQYF; clone size: -; V gene: TRBV28; J gene: TRBJ2-7; D gene: TRBD1
CDR3 DNA: TGTGCCAGCACTCCGGGACGGAACCTTCCAGACATTCAGTACTTC; CDR3 protein: CASTPGRNLPDIQYF; clone size: -; V gene: TRBV2; J gene: TRBJ2-4; D gene: -
CDR3 DNA: TGTGCCAGCTTCACCCCTACTAGCGAGGGGGCCTACAATGAGCAGTTCTTC; CDR3 protein: CASFTPTSEGAYNEQFF; clone size: -; V gene: TRBV18; J gene: TRBJ2-1; D gene: -
CDR3 DNA: TGTGCCAGCAGCTTAGTCTCACCAGGCACAGATACGCAGTATTTT; CDR3 protein: CASSLVSPGTDTQYF; clone size: -; V gene: TRBV6-6; J gene: TRBJ2-3; D gene: -
CDR3 DNA: TGTGCCAGCAGTTTTAGGGACAGGTCTTACAATGAGCAGTTCTTC; CDR3 protein: CASSFRDRSYNEQFF; clone size: -; V gene: TRBV28; J gene: TRBJ2-1; D gene: TRBD1
CDR3 DNA: TGTGCCTGGACCCCTCTGGGACTTGTCACAGATACGCAGTATTTT; CDR3 protein: CAWTPLGLVTDTQYF; clone size: -; V gene: TRBV30; J gene: TRBJ2-3; D gene: -
CDR3 DNA: TGTGCCAGCAGCCGTGACGGAGCCTACGAGCAGTACTTC; CDR3 protein: CASSRDGAYEQYF; clone size: once; V gene: TRBV6-6; J gene: TRBJ2-7; D gene: -
CDR3 DNA: TGTGCCAGCAGTGAATATGCAGGGAAGGGATATGGCTACACCTTC; CDR3 protein: CASSEYAGKGYGYTF; clone size: -; V gene: TRBV6-1; J gene: TRBJ1-2; D gene: -
CDR3 DNA: TGCGCCAGCAGCCAAGATGAATATCAGCCCCAGCATTTT; CDR3 protein: CASSQDEYQPQHF; clone size: -; V gene: TRBV4-1; J gene: TRBJ1-5; D gene: -
CDR3 DNA: TGTGCCAGCAGCCGAGACAATCAGCCCCAGCATTTT; CDR3 protein: CASSRDNQPQHF; clone size: -; V gene: TRBV4-2; J gene: TRBJ1-5; D gene: -
CDR3 DNA: TGTGCCTGGAGGATCAGGGTTGATAACACCATATATTTT; CDR3 protein: CAWRIRVDNTIYF; clone size: -; V gene: TRBV30; J gene: TRBJ1-3; D gene: -
CDR3 DNA: TGTGCCAGCAGCCAAGAATCGCGCGAGACCCAGTACTTC; CDR3 protein: CASSQESRETQYF; clone size: -; V gene: TRBV4-2; J gene: TRBJ2-5; D gene: -
CDR3 DNA: TGTGCCAGCAGTTACGGACCCGGGGGCAATCAGCCCCAGCATTTT; CDR3 protein: CASSYGPGGNQPQHF; clone size: -; V gene: TRBV7-6; J gene: TRBJ1-5; D gene: -
CDR3 DNA: TGTGCCACCAGCAGAATTAGACAGAACACCGGGGAGCTGTTTTTT; CDR3 protein: CATSRIRQNTGELFF; clone size: -; V gene: TRBV15; J gene: TRBJ2-2; D gene: -
CDR3 DNA: TGTGCCAGCAGTGAGTCAGGGAACGAGCAGTACTTC; CDR3 protein: CASSESGNEQYF; clone size: once; V gene: TRBV6-1; J gene: TRBJ2-7; D gene: -
CDR3 DNA: TGTGCCAGCAGCCCCGGTCTGGGGAGGTGGCAGCCCCAGCATTTT; CDR3 protein: CASSPGLGRWQPQHF; clone size: -; V gene: TRBV9; J gene: TRBJ1-5; D gene: -
CDR3 DNA: TGTGCCAGCAGCTTAGAGGCCTGGAAGATGGAGCAGTTCTTC; CDR3 protein: CASSLEAWKMEQFF; clone size: -; V gene: TRBV7-2; J gene: TRBJ2-1; D gene: -
CDR3 DNA: TGTGCCAGCAGTGCATGGATGTCCCAGCATTTT; CDR3 protein: CASSAWMSQHF; clone size: -; V gene: TRBV6-1; J gene: TRBJ1-5; D gene: -
CDR3 DNA: TGTGCCAGCTCACCACCGGGCAGGGCACAGGGCTACACCTTC; CDR3 protein: CASSPPGRAQGYTF; clone size: -; V gene: TRBV18; J gene: TRBJ1-2; D gene: -
CDR3 DNA: TGTGCCAGCAGTTATGGGCCCACGGGCTATGGCTACACCTTC; CDR3 protein: CASSYGPTGYGYTF; clone size: once; V gene: TRBV6-5; J gene: TRBJ1-2; D gene: -
CDR3 DNA: TGTGCCAGCAGTTCAGGGAACCCTGGGGCCAACGTCCTGACTTTC; CDR3 protein: CASSSGNPGANVLTF; clone size: once; V gene: TRBV7-3; J gene: TRBJ2-6; D gene: -
CDR3 DNA: TGTGCCAGTAGTCCTGGGCTCTATGGCTACACCTTC; CDR3 protein: CASSPGLYGYTF; clone size: few; V gene: TRBV19; J gene: TRBJ1-2; D gene: -
CDR3 DNA: TGTGCCAGCAGCCTCCCCTACCCCGGGACAGGTCCTGAAGCTTTCTTT; CDR3 protein: CASSLPYPGTGPEAFF; clone size: -; V gene: TRBV4-2; J gene: TRBJ1-1; D gene: TRBD1
CDR3 DNA: TGTGCCAGCAGCTTAGGGAAGGAGGGCACAGATACGCAGTATTTT; CDR3 protein: CASSLGKEGTDTQYF; clone size: once; V gene: TRBV11-2; J gene: TRBJ2-3; D gene: -
CDR3 DNA: TGTGCCAGCAGCTTGGAGGGGGCCAGCAATCAGCCCCAGCATTTT; CDR3 protein: CASSLEGASNQPQHF; clone size: -; V gene: TRBV6-6; J gene: TRBJ1-5; D gene: TRBD1
CDR3 DNA: TGTGCCTGGAGTTTTCTGGACCCCAGCTACAATGAGCAGTTCTTC; CDR3 protein: CAWSFLDPSYNEQFF; clone size: -; V gene: TRBV30; J gene: TRBJ2-1; D gene: -
CDR3 DNA: TGTGCCGCGGCTAGCGGGGGGGCGACAGATACGCAGTATTTT; CDR3 protein: CAAASGGATDTQYF; clone size: once; V gene: TRBV28; J gene: TRBJ2-3; D gene: TRBD2
CDR3 DNA: TGTGCCAGCAGCTTCGGACTCATTCGGTTCTTC; CDR3 protein: CASSFGLIRFF; clone size: -; V gene: TRBV7-2; J gene: TRBJ2-1; D gene: -
CDR3 DNA: TGTGCCAGCAGTTACTCGTGGGAGACCCAGTACTTC; CDR3 protein: CASSYSWETQYF; clone size: -; V gene: TRBV6-5; J gene: TRBJ2-5; D gene: -
CDR3 DNA: TGTGCCAGCAGCTTGGGCCACCAATATGGCTACACCTTC; CDR3 protein: CASSLGHQYGYTF; clone size: -; V gene: TRBV5-4; J gene: TRBJ1-2; D gene: -
CDR3 DNA: TGTGCCAGTAGTATAGGGACGGTGCCTGGCTACACCTTC; CDR3 protein: CASSIGTVPGYTF; clone size: many; V gene: TRBV19; J gene: TRBJ1-2; D gene: -
CDR3 DNA: TGTGCCAGCAGCGTAGCTGGCACAGATACGCAGTATTTT; CDR3 protein: CASSVAGTDTQYF; clone size: few; V gene: TRBV9; J gene: TRBJ2-3; D gene: -
CDR3 DNA: TGTGCCTGGAACCCCCAGACTAGCGGGAGTCAAAATGAGCAGTTCTTC; CDR3 protein: CAWNPQTSGSQNEQFF; clone size: -; V gene: TRBV30; J gene: TRBJ2-1; D gene: TRBD2
CDR3 DNA: TGTGCCAGCAGTTTCCCGCCGGGAGGTCGGAATGAGCAGTTCTTC; CDR3 protein: CASSFPPGGRNEQFF; clone size: -; V gene: TRBV6-6; J gene: TRBJ2-1; D gene: TRBD2
CDR3 DNA: TGTGCCAGCAGCTTATTAGGTGGTCGTCGGGGCTCACCCCTCCACTTT; CDR3 protein: CASSLLGGRRGSPLHF; clone size: -; V gene: TRBV7-3; J gene: TRBJ1-6; D gene: -
CDR3 DNA: TGTGCCAGCAGTTACGCGTCCGGACAAGGCTATGGCTACACCTTC; CDR3 protein: CASSYASGQGYGYTF; clone size: -; V gene: TRBV6-6; J gene: TRBJ1-2; D gene: -
CDR3 DNA: TGTGCCAGCAGAGACCGGGGGTACTGGGACGAGCAGTACTTC; CDR3 protein: CASRDRGYWDEQYF; clone size: -; V gene: TRBV6-5; J gene: TRBJ2-7; D gene: -
CDR3 DNA: TGTGCCAGCAGCAAAGGACAGGGAGGCACTGAAGCTTTCTTT; CDR3 protein: CASSKGQGGTEAFF; clone size: -; V gene: TRBV9; J gene: TRBJ1-1; D gene: TRBD1
CDR3 DNA: TGTGCCAGCAGCAAAAGCAGTCGGACCGTTAACACTGAAGCTTTCTTT; CDR3 protein: CASSKSSRTVNTEAFF; clone size: -; V gene: TRBV21-1; J gene: TRBJ1-1; D gene: -
CDR3 DNA: TGTGCCAGCAGCTGGGACGACTATGGCTACACCTTC; CDR3 protein: CASSWDDYGYTF; clone size: -; V gene: TRBV11-1; J gene: TRBJ1-2; D gene: -
CDR3 DNA: TGTGCCAGCAGCGACTCCTACGAGCAGTACTTC; CDR3 protein: CASSDSYEQYF; clone size: -; V gene: TRBV6-1; J gene: TRBJ2-7; D gene: -
CDR3 DNA: TGTGCCAGCCGCTGGAGGCAACTTGGGCACAATGAGCAGTTCTTC; CDR3 protein: CASRWRQLGHNEQFF; clone size: -; V gene: TRBV7-8; J gene: TRBJ2-1; D gene: -
CDR3 DNA: TGTGCCAGCAGCCAAGGCTCCTACAATGAGCAGTTCTTC; CDR3 protein: CASSQGSYNEQFF; clone size: -; V gene: TRBV4-2; J gene: TRBJ2-1; D gene: -
CDR3 DNA: TGTGCCAGCAGACCAGGGGGCGGGGATCAGCCCCAGCATTTT; CDR3 protein: CASRPGGGDQPQHF; clone size: -; V gene: TRBV6-5; J gene: TRBJ1-5; D gene: TRBD1
CDR3 DNA: TGTGCCAGCCGGAACAGGGTCGTAAATGAGCAGTTCTTC; CDR3 protein: CASRNRVVNEQFF; clone size: -; V gene: TRBV6-5; J gene: TRBJ2-1; D gene: -
CDR3 DNA: TGCGCCAGCAGAGGGGCCGGGGATCGTAATGAAGCTTTCTTT; CDR3 protein: CASRGAGDRNEAFF; clone size: -; V gene: TRBV5-1; J gene: TRBJ1-1; D gene: -
CDR3 DNA: TGTGCCAGCAGTCAACCGGGACGGCCCTATGGCTACACCTTC; CDR3 protein: CASSQPGRPYGYTF; clone size: -; V gene: TRBV28; J gene: TRBJ1-2; D gene: -
CDR3 DNA: TGTGCCAGCAGTAAAACAGGGAGTACGGCGAACACCGGGGAGCTGTTTTTT; CDR3 protein: CASSKTGSTANTGELFF; clone size: -; V gene: TRBV28; J gene: TRBJ2-2; D gene: -
CDR3 DNA: TGTGCCAGCAGCCAGTACATGGGGACAGGGGGCCTTAACTATGGCTACACCTTC; CDR3 protein: CASSQYMGTGGLNYGYTF; clone size: -; V gene: TRBV7-6; J gene: TRBJ1-2; D gene: TRBD1
CDR3 DNA: TGTGCCACCAGCAGAGATCTAGCGGTCTCCTACAATGAGCAGTTCTTC; CDR3 protein: CATSRDLAVSYNEQFF; clone size: -; V gene: TRBV15; J gene: TRBJ2-1; D gene: TRBD2